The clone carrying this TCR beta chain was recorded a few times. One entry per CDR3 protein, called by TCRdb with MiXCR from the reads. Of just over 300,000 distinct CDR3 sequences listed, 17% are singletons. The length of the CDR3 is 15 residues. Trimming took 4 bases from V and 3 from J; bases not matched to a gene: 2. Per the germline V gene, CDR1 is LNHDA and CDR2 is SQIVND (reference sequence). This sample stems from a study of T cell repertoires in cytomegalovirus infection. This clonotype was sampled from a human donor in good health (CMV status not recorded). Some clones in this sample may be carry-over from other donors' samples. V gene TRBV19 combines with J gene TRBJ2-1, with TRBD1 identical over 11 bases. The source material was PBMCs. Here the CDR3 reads CASSTGTGGYNEQFF. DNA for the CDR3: TGTGCCAGTAGTACCGGGACAGGGGGCTACAATGAGCAGTTCTTC.